This entry features one T cell receptor beta chain sequence. The antigen is unknown. It was the approximately 120-subject validation cohort, separate from the approximately 700-subject first cohort, to which the donors belonged. This entry is derived from a study of cytomegalovirus exposure and HLA in healthy donors. Study-wide findings and caveats: With high specificity and sensitivity, the classifier reportedly diagnosed cytomegalovirus status. Rare TCR sequences dominated, though some public TCRs recurred in many donors. It was found in a later analysis that first-cohort TCR clusters tended to co-occur in the 90 to 150 validation repertoires.

Profiling relied on immunoSEQ multiplex PCR, and the TCRdb table lists in-frame clones only, not all of them. Of 100,000 to 150,000 clones listed, approximately 89% were seen once; the top ten hold about 1.1%. V dropped 4 bases and J dropped 2 bases, with 8 bases sitting between them. From germline, CDR1 is ENHRY and CDR2 SYGVKD. The CDR3 is 13 residues long. Sequences were obtained from PBMCs. The chain couples TRBV10-3 to TRBJ1-2, with D uncertain. This sequence originates from a woman younger than 35 in good health and CMV-seronegative. CDR3 sequence (DNA): TGTGCCATCAGTGTGTCTGAGAACTATGGCTACACCTTC. Protein: CAISVSENYGYTF.